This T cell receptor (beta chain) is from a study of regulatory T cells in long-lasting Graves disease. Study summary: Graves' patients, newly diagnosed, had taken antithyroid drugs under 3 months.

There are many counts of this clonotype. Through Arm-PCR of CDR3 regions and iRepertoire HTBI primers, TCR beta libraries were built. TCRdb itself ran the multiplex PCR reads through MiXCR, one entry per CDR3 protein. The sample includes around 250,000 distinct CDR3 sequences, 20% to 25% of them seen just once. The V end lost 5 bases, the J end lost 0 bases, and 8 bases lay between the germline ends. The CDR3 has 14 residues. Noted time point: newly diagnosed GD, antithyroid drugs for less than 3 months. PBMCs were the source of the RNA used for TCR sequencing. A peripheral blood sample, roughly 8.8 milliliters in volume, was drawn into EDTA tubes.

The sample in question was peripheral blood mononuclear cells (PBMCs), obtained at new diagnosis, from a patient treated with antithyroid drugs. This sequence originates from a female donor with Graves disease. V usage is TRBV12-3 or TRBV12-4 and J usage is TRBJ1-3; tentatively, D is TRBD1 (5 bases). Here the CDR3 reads CASSPGSSGNTIYF. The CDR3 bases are TGTGCCAGCAGTCCAGGGAGCTCTGGAAACACCATATATTTT.